The sequence of this T cell receptor (beta chain) was determined in a study of shared clonotypes between healthy human individuals. Points on this clone: No antigen is known for it. The same CDR3 can be traced to other DNA sequences in this sample.

The trim removed 4 bases at V and 4 bases at J, leaving 3 bases unmatched. CDR3 length: 14 residues. Germline V gene lookup returns CDR1 ENHRY and CDR2 SYGVKD. Study-wide findings and caveats: Having only a few donors restricted how much genetic and exposure-history diversity was captured.

Using immunoSEQ multiplex PCR, the repertoire was profiled, and TCRdb retains in-frame clones only, with some absent. The data hold hundreds of thousands of clones, with 60% to 85% observed a single time. Sequenced input: PBMCs. The sequence was collected from a woman aged 40 to 55 in good health. Some clones in this sample may be carry-over from other donors' samples. This sequence joins TRBV10-3 and TRBJ1-5; 8 bases agree with TRBD1. In nucleotides, the CDR3 is TGTGCCATCAGTGGAGACAGGGGTAATCAGCCCCAGCATTTT. Translating it yields CAISGDRGNQPQHF.